This T cell receptor beta chain was observed in a study of CD8 T cells in ankylosing spondylitis. Study-wide findings and caveats: Reactive arthritis synovial fluid and blood were previously reported to contain some motif variants. For ankylosing spondylitis blood, a TCR beta motif of eight or nine highly homologous variants appeared characteristic. Matched ankylosing spondylitis synovial fluid reportedly showed significant enrichment of disease-linked clones.

This clonotype was counted many times. Its antigen is still unknown. Library preparation for TCR beta used quantitative 5'-RACE with molecular barcodes. TCRdb reanalysed the 5' RACE reads using MiXCR and keeps one entry per CDR3 protein. Of more than 300,000 distinct CDR3 sequences listed, roughly 12% are singletons. The CDR3 runs 13 residues. In germline, CDR1 is KGHSH, CDR2 LQKENI. V was trimmed by 8 bases and J by 4 bases, leaving 12 bases between them. This chain joins TRBV18 and TRBJ1-3; D uncertain. Source material: blood, either unsorted or a sorted T cell fraction (not recorded which). The clonotype was recovered from a female donor with ankylosing spondylitis or in good health (not recorded which). The CDR3 protein is CASGLNTGNTIYF. Here the CDR3 DNA reads TGTGCCAGCGGACTGAATACAGGAAACACCATATATTTT.